This TCR beta chain was sequenced for a study of cytomegalovirus exposure and HLA in healthy donors. In nominal health when sampled, donors likely had unrecorded immune exposures nonetheless. A multiplex PCR was run with 60 Vbeta primers and 13 Jbeta primers. Original processing methods: Later reanalysis found tens of millions of unique TCR beta chains, around 10 million of them shared. Sequencing was performed with immunoSEQ multiplex PCR; in TCRdb, only in-frame clones are kept and a portion is missing. The V and J calls and clone size come from that table; D and trimming were worked out from the DNA. The sample includes about 220,000 clones, almost 80% seen only once; the top ten take less than 2%. Germline CDR1 and CDR2: MNHEY and SMNVEV (reference sequence). CDR3 length equals 16 residues. The trim removed 3 bases at V and 1 base at J, leaving 7 bases unmatched.

The sequencing input was PBMCs. The sequence derives from a male donor in good health and CMV-seronegative. The rearrangement uses TRBV27 and TRBJ2-3; TRBD1 agrees at 7 bases. Here the CDR3 DNA reads TGTGCCAGCAGTTTTACGTTACAGGGGCGCACAGATACGCAGTATTTT. It specifies CASSFTLQGRTDTQYF.